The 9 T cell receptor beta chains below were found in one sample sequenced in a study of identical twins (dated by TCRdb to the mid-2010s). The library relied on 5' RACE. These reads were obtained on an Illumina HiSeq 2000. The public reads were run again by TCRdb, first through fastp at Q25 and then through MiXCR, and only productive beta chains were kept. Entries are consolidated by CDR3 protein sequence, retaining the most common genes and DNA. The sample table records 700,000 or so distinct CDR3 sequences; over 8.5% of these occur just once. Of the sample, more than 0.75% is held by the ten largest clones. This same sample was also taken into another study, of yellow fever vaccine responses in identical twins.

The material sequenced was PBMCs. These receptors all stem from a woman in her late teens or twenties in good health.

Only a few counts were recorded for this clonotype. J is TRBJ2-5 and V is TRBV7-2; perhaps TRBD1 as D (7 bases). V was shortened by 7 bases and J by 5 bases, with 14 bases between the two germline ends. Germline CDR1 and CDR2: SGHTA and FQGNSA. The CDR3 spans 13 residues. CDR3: CASIEQGRETQYF. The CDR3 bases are TGTGCCAGCATCGAACAGGGGAGGGAGACCCAGTACTTC. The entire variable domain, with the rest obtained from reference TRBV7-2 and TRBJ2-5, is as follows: GAGVSQSPSNKVTEKGKDVELRCDPISGHTALYWYRQSLGQGLEFLIYFQGNSAPDKSGLPSDRFSAERTGGSVSTLTIQRTQQEDSAVYLCASIEQGRETQYFGPGTRLLVL.

The CDR3 loop is CASSPLRGKGTEAFF. The CDR3 coding sequence is TGTGCCAGCAGCCCGCTGAGGGGGAAGGGCACTGAAGCTTTCTTT. The chain is built from TRBV11-2 and TRBJ1-1; TRBD1 is a possible D gene (6 bases). This CDR3 has 15 residues. Germline CDR1 SGHAT, CDR2 FQNNGV. V was cut by 5 bases and J by 4 bases, with 17 bases left in between. The entire variable domain, with the rest obtained from reference TRBV11-2 and TRBJ1-1, is as follows: EAGVAQSPRYKIIEKRQSVAFWCNPISGHATLYWYQQILGQGPKLLIQFQNNGVVDDSQLPKDRFSAERLKGVDSTLKIQPAKLEDSAVYLCASSPLRGKGTEAFFGQGTRLTVV.

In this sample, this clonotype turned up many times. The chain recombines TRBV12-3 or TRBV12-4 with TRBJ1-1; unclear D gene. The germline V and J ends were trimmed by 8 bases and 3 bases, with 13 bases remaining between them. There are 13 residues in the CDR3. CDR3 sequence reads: CASGSYKDTEAFF. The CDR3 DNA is TGTGCCAGCGGATCTTACAAGGACACTGAAGCTTTCTTT.

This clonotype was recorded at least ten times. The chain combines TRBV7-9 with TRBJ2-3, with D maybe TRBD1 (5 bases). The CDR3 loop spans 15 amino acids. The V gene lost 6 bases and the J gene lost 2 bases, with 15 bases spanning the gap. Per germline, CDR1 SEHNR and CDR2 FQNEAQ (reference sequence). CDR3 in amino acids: CASRTYRSTTDTQYF. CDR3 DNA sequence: TGTGCCAGCAGGACATACAGGTCAACCACAGATACGCAGTATTTT.

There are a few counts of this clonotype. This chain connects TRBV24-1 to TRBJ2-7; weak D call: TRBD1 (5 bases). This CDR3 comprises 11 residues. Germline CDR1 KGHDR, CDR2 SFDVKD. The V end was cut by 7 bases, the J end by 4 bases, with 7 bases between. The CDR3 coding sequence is TGTGCCACCAGCCAGGGTTACGAGCAGTACTTC. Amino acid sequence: CATSQGYEQYF.

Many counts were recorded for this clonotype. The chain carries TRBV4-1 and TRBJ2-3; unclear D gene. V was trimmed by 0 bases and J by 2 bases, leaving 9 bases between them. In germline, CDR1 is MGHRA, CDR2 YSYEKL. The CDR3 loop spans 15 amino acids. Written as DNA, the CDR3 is TGCGCCAGCAGCCAAGAGCAAAGAGACACAGATACGCAGTATTTT. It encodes CASSQEQRDTDTQYF.

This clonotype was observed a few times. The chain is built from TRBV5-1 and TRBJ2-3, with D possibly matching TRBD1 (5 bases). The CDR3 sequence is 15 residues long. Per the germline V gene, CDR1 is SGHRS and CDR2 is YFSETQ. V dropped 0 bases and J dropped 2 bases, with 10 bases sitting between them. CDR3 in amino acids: CASSLVAGPTDTQYF. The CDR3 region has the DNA TGCGCCAGCAGCTTGGTTGCAGGGCCCACAGATACGCAGTATTTT.

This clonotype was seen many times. CDR3 region: CASSFLSVGGLAKNIQYF. CDR3 nucleotide sequence: TGCGCCAGCAGCTTTCTATCCGTCGGGGGACTAGCCAAAAACATTCAGTACTTC. The gene calls are TRBV5-1 and TRBJ2-4; possibly TRBD2 for D (6 bases). V lost 2 bases and J lost 0, with 18 bases in between. Germline V gene sequence: CDR1 SGHRS, CDR2 YFSETQ. The CDR3 contains 18 residues.

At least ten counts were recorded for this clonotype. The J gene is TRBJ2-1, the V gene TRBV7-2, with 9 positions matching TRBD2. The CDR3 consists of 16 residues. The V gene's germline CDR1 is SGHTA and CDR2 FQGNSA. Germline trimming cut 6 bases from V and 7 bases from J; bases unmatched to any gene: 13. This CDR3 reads CASRPSGALPWNEQFF. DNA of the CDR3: TGTGCCAGCAGACCTAGCGGGGCCCTGCCTTGGAATGAGCAGTTCTTC.